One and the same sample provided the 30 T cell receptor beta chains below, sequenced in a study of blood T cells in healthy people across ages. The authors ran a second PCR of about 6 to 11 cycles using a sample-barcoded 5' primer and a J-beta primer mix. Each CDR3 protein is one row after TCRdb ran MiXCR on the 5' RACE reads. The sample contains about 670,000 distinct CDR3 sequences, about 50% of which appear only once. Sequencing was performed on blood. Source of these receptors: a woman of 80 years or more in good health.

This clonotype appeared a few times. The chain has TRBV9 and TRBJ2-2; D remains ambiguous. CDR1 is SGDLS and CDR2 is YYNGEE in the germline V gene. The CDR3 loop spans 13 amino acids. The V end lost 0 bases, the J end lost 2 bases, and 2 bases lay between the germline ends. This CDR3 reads CASSVDNTGELFF. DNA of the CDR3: TGTGCCAGCAGCGTAGACAACACCGGGGAGCTGTTTTTT.

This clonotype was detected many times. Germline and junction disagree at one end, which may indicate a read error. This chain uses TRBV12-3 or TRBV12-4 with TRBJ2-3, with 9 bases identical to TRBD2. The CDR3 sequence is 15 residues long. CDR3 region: CASSLAGASTDTQYF. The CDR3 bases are TGTGCCAGCAGCTTAGCGGGAGCGAGCACAGATACGCAGTATTTT.

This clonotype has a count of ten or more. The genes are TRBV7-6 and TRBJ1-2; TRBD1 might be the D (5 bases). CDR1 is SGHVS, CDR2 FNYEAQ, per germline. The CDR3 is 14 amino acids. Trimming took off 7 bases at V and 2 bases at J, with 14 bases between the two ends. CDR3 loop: CASTPQASNYGYTF. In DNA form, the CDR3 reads TGTGCCAGCACCCCACAGGCGTCAAACTATGGCTACACCTTC. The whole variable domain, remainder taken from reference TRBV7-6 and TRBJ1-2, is GAGVSQSPRYKVTKRGQDVALRCDPISGHVSLYWYRQALGQGPEFLTYFNYEAQQDKSGLPNDRFSAERPEGSISTLTIQRTEQRDSAMYRCASTPQASNYGYTFGSGTRLTVV.

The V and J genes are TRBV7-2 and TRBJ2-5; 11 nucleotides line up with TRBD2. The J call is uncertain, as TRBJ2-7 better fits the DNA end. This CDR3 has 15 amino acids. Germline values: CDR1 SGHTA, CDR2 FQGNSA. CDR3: CASSTSLAGAFEQYF. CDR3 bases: TGTGCCAGCAGCACTTCACTAGCGGGAGCGTTCGAGCAGTACTTC.

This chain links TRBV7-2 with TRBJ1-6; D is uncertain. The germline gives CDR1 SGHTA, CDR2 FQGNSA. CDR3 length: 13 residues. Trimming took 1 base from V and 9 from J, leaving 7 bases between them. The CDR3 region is CASSLGFGSPLHF. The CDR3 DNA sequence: TGTGCCAGCAGCTTAGGGTTTGGTTCACCCCTCCACTTT. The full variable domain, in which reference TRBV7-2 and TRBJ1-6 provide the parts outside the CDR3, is GAGVSQSPSNKVTEKGKDVELRCDPISGHTALYWYRQSLGQGLEFLIYFQGNSAPDKSGLPSDRFSAERTGGSVSTLTIQRTQQEDSAVYLCASSLGFGSPLHFGNGTRLTVT.

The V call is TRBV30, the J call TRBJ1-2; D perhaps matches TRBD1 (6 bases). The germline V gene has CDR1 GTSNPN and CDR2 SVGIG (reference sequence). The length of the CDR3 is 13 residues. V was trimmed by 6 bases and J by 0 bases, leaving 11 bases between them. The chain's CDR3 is CACRDNSNYGYTF. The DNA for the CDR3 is TGTGCCTGTCGGGACAACTCTAACTATGGCTACACCTTC. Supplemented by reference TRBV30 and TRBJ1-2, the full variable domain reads SQTIHQWPATLVQPVGSPLSLECTVEGTSNPNLYWYRQAAGRGLQLLFYSVGIGQISSEVPQNLSASRPQDRQFILSSKKLLLSDSGFYLCACRDNSNYGYTFGSGTRLTVV.

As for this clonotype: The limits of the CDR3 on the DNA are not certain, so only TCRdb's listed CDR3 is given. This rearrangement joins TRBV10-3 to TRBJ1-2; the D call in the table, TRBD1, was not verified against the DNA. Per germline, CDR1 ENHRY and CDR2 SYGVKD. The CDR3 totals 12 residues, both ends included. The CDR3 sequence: CATQDANYGCTF.

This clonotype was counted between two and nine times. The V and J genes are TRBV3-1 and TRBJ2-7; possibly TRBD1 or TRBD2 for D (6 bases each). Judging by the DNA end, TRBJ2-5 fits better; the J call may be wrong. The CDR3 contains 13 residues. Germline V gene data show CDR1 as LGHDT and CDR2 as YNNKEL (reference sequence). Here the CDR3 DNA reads TGTGCCAGCAGCCACCGAGGGGGGGAGACCCAGTACTTC. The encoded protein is CASSHRGGETQYF.

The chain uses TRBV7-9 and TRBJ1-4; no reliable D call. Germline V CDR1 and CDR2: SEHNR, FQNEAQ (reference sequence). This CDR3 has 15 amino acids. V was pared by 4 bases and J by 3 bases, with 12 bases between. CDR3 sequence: CASSSTEGPNEKLFF. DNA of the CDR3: TGTGCCAGCAGCTCAACCGAAGGGCCTAATGAAAAACTGTTTTTT.

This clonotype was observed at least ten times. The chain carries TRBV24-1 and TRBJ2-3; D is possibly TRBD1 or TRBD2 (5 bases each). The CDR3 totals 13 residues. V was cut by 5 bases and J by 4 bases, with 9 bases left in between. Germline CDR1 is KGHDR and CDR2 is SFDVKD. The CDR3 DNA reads TGTGCCACCAGTGTAAGGGGACCAGATACGCAGTATTTT. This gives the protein CATSVRGPDTQYF.

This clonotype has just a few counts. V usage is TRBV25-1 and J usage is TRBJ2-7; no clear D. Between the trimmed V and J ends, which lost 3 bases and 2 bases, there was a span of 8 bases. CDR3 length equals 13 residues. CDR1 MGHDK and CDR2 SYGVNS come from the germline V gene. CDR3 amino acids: CASSDSDTYEQYF. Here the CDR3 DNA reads TGTGCCAGCAGTGATTCCGATACCTACGAGCAGTACTTC.

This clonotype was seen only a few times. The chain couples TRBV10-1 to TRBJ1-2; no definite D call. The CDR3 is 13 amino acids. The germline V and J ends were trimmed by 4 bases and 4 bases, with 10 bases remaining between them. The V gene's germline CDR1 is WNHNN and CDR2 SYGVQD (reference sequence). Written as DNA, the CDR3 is TGCGCCAGCAGTGCCGAAGGTCCCTATGGCTACACCTTC. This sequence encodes CASSAEGPYGYTF.

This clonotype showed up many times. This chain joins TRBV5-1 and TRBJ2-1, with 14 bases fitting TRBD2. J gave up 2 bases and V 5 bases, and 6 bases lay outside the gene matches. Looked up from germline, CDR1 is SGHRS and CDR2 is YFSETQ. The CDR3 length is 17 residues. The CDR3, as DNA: TGCGCCAGCAGACCGACTAGCGGGAGGGCCGCCTACAATGAGCAGTTCTTC. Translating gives CASRPTSGRAAYNEQFF.

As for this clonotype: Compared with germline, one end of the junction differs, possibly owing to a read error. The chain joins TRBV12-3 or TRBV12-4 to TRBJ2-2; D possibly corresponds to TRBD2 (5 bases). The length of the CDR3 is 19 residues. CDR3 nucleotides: TGTGCCAGCAGTTTAATACCCGAGTGGGTAGCGTCGAACACCGGGAAGCTGTTTTTT. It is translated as CASSLIPEWVASNTGKLFF.

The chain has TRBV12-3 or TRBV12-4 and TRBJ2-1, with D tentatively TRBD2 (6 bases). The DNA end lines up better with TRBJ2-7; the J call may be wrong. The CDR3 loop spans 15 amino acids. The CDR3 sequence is CASSPWRVSLDEQYF. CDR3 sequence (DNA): TGTGCCAGCAGTCCATGGAGGGTTAGTTTAGATGAGCAGTACTTC.

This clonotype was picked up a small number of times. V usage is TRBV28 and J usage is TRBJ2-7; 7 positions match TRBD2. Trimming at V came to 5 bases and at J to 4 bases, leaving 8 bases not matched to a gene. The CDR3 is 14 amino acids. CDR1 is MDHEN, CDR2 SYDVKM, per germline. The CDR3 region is CASSRGGRSYEQYF. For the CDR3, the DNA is TGTGCCAGCAGTCGCGGGGGTAGAAGTTACGAGCAGTACTTC.

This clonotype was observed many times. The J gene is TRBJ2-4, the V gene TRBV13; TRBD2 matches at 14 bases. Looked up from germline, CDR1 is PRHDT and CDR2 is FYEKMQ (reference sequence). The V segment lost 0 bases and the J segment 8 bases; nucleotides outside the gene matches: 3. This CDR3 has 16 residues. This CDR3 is CASSLGQTSGRDIQYF. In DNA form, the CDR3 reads TGTGCCAGCAGCTTAGGCCAGACTAGCGGGAGGGACATTCAGTACTTC.

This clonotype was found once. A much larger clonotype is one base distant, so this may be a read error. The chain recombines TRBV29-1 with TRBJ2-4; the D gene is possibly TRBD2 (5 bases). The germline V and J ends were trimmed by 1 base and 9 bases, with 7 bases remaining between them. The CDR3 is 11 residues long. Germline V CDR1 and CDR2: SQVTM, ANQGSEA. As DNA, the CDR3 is TGCAGCGTTGAAGGAGGGAGCATTCAGTACTTC. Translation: CSVEGGSIQYF. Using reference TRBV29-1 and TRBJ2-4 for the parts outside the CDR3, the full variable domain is SAVISQKPSRDICQRGTSLTIQCQVDSQVTMMFWYRQQPGQSLTLIATANQGSEATYESGFVIDKFPISRPNLTFSTLTVSNMSPEDSSIYLCSVEGGSIQYFGAGTRLSVL.

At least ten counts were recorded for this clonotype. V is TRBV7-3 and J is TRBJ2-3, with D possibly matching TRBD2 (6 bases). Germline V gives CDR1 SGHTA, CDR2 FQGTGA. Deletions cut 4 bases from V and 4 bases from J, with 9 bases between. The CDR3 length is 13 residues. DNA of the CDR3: TGTGCCAGCAGCTCGGACTACCCAGATACGCAGTATTTT. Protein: CASSSDYPDTQYF.

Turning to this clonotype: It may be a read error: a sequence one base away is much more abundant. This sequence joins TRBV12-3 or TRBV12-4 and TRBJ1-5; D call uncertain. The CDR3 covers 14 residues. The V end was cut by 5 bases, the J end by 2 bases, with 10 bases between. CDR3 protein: CASSTAYGNQPQHF. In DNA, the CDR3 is TGTGCCAGCAGTACAGCGTATGGCAATCAGCCCCAGCATTTT.

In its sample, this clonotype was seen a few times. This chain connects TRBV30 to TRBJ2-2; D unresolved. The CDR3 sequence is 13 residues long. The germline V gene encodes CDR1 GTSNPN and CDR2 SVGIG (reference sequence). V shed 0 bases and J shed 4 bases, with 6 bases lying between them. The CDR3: CAWSVGGTGELFF. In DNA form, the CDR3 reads TGTGCCTGGAGTGTGGGTGGCACCGGGGAGCTGTTTTTT.

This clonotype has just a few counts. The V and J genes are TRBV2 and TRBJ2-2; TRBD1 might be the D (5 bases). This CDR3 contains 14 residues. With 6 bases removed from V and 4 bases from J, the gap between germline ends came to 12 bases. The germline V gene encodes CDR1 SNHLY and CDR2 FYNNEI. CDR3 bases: TGTGCCAGCAGCGCAGGGTTCGGCACCGGGGAGCTGTTTTTT. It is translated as CASSAGFGTGELFF.

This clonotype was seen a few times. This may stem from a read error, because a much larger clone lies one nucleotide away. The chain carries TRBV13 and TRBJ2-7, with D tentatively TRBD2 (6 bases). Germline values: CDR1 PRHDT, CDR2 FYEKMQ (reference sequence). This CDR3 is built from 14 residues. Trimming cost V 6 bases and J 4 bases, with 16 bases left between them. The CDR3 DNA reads TGTGCCAGCAGAAGACTAGTGGGGGGTTACGAGCAGTACTTC. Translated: CASRRLVGGYEQYF.

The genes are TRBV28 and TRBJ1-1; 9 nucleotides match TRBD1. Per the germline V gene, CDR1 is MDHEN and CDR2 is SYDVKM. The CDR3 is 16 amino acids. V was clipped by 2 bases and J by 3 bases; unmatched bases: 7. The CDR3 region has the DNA TGTGCCAGCAGTTTAGGCACAGGGGGCGCCTACACTGAAGCTTTCTTT. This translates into CASSLGTGGAYTEAFF. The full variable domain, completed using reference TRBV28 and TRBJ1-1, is DVKVTQSSRYLVKRTGEKVFLECVQDMDHENMFWYRQDPGLGLRLIYFSYDVKMKEKGDIPEGYSVSREKKERFSLILESASTNQTSMYLCASSLGTGGAYTEAFFGQGTRLTVV.

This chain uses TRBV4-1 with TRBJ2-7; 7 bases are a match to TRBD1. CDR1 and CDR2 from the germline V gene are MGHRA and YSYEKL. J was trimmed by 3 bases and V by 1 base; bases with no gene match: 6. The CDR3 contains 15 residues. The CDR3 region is CASSQGRDRLYEQYF. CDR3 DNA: TGCGCCAGCAGCCAAGGTCGGGACAGACTCTACGAGCAGTACTTC.

This chain's CDR3 is CASSTRQTTEAFF. The CDR3 bases are TGTGCCAGCAGCACCCGACAGACCACTGAAGCTTTCTTT. The chain links TRBV7-2 to TRBJ1-1, with D tentatively TRBD1 (5 bases). This CDR3 is 13 amino acids long. Trimming removed 5 bases from V and 4 bases from J, with 11 bases in between. Germline V gene data show CDR1 as SGHTA and CDR2 as FQGNSA.

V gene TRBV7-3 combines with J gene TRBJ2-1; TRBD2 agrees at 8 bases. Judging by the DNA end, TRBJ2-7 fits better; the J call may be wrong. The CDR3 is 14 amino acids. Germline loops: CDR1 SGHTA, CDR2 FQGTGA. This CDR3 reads CASAAGGVYNEQYF. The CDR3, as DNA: TGTGCCAGCGCGGCCGGGGGGGTCTACAATGAGCAGTACTTC.

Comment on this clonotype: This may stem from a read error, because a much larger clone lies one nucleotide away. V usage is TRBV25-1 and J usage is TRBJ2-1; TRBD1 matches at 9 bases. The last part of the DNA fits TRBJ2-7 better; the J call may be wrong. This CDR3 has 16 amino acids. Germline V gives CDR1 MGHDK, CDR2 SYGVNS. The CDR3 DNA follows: TGTGCCAGCAGCGGACAGGGGAGTTCCTCGAGGAATGAGCAGTACTTC. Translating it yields CASSGQGSSSRNEQYF.

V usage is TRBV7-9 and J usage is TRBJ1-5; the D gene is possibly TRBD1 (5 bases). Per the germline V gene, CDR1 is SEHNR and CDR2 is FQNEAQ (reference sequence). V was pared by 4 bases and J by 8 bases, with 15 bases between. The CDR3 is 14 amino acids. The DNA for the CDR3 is TGTGCCAGCAGCTCCCATGCTATCAGGGAGCCCCAGCATTTT. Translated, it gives CASSSHAIREPQHF.

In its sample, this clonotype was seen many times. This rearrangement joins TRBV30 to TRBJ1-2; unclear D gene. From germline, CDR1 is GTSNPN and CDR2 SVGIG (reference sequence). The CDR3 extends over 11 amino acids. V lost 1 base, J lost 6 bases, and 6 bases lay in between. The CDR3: CAWSGPHGYTF. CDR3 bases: TGTGCCTGGAGTGGCCCTCATGGCTACACCTTC.